This TCR beta chain was captured by sequencing in a study of blood T cell repertoires in COVID-19. Study summary: The study drew acute and convalescent COVID-19 samples from the United States, Italy and Spain. From T cells, B-cell-depleted T cells, or PBMCs came the material, which was cDNA or gDNA.

The CDR3 has 13 residues. V gave up 5 bases and J gave up 1 base, with 9 bases separating them. In the original processing: Amplification with reference gene primers provided the estimates of nucleated cell counts. Clones were read by immunoSEQ multiplex PCR, and TCRdb kept only the in-frame ones, dropping some. The DNA was the basis for D and trimming; V, J and clone size are from that table. This sample yields approximately 6,000 clones, of which 85% to 90% are seen a single time; more than 15% belongs to the top ten. The gene calls are TRBV12-3 or TRBV12-4 and TRBJ2-7; D remains unclear. The material sequenced was peripheral blood. The source is a human donor in a cohort sampled during active COVID-19. The CDR3 reads CASSRGRSYEQYF. The CDR3 DNA follows: TGTGCCAGCAGTCGCGGCCGTTCCTACGAGCAGTACTTC.